This T cell receptor (beta chain) was sequenced in a study of blood T cell repertoires in COVID-19. CDR1 and CDR2 (germline): SEHNR, FQNEAQ (reference sequence). V was trimmed by 1 base and J by 5 bases, leaving 8 bases between them. The CDR3 is 13 residues long. TCRdb's copy holds only in-frame clones and misses some; the assay was immunoSEQ multiplex PCR. The table includes about 150,000 clones, over 75% detected once. The source material was peripheral blood. This receptor was identified in a man between 60 and 75 years old with COVID-19, enrolled during active disease. The rearrangement joins TRBV7-9 to TRBJ2-5; possible D gene TRBD2, 5 bases. The CDR3 DNA reads TGTGCCAGCAGCTTAGTGGGAGTCGAGACCCAGTACTTC. Protein sequence: CASSLVGVETQYF. Variable domain in full (rest from reference TRBV7-9 and TRBJ2-5): DTGVSQNPRHKITKRGQNVTFRCDPISEHNRLYWYRQTLGQGPEFLTYFQNEAQLEKSRLLSDRFSAERPKGSFSTLEIQRTEQGDSAMYLCASSLVGVETQYFGPGTRLLVL.